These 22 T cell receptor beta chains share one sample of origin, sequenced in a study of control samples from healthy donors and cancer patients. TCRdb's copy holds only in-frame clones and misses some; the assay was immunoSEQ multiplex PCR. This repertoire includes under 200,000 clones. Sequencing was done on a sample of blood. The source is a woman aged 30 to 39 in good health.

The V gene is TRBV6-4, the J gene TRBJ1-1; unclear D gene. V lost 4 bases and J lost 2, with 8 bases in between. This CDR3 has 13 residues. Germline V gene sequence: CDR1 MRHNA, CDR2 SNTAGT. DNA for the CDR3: TGTGCCAGCAGTGCGGGAGTAAACACTGAAGCTTTCTTT. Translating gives CASSAGVNTEAFF.

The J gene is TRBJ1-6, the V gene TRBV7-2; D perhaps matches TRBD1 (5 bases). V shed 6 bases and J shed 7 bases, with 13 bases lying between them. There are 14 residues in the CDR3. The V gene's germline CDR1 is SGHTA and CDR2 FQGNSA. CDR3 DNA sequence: TGTGCCAGCAGGTCCGGGACCCAAAATTCACCCCTCCACTTT. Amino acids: CASRSGTQNSPLHF.

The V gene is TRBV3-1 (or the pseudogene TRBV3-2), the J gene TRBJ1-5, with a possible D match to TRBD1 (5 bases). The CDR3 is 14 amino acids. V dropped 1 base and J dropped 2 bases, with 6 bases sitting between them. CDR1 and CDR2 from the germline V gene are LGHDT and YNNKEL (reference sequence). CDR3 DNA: TGTGCCAGCAGCCAAGGGGGGGGCAATCAGCCCCAGCATTTT. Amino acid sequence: CASSQGGGNQPQHF.

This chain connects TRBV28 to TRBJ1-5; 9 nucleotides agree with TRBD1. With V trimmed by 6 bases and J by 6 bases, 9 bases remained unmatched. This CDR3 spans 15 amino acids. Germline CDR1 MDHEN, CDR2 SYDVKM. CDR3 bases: TGTGCCAGCAGGTCCACAGGGGGCAGCGGTCAGCCCCAGCATTTT. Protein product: CASRSTGGSGQPQHF.

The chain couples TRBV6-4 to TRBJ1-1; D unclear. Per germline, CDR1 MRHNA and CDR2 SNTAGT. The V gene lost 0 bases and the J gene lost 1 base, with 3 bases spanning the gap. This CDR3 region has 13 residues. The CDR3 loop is CASSDSGNTEAFF. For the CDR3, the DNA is TGTGCCAGCAGTGACTCAGGGAACACTGAAGCTTTCTTT.

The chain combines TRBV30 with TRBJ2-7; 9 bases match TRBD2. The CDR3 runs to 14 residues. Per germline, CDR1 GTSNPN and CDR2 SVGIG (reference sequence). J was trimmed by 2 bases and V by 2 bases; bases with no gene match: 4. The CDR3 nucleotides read TGTGCCTGGAGTTATGGCGGGGGGGCCTACGAGCAGTACTTC. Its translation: CAWSYGGGAYEQYF.

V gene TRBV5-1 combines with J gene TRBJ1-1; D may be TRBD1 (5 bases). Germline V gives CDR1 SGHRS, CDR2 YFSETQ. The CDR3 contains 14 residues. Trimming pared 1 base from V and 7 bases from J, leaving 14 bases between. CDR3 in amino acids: CASSLSVWGDEAFF. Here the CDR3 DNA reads TGCGCCAGCAGCTTGTCGGTTTGGGGGGATGAAGCTTTCTTT. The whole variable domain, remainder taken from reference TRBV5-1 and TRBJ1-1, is KAGVTQTPRYLIKTRGQQVTLSCSPISGHRSVSWYQQTPGQGLQFLFEYFSETQRNKGNFPGRFSGRQFSNSRSEMNVSTLELGDSALYLCASSLSVWGDEAFFGQGTRLTVV.

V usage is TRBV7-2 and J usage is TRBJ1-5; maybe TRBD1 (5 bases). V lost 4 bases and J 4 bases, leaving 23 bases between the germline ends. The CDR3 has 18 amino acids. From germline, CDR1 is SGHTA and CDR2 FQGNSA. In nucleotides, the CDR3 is TGTGCCAGCAGCTCCTTGCCCGGGACCGATTATTTTAATCAGCCCCAGCATTTT. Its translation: CASSSLPGTDYFNQPQHF.

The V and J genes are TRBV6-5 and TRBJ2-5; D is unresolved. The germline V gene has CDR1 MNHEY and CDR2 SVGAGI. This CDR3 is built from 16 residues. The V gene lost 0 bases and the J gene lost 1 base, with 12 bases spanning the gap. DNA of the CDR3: TGTGCCAGCAGTTACTCGAGCCCCTCCCCCCAAGAGACCCAGTACTTC. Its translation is CASSYSSPSPQETQYF.

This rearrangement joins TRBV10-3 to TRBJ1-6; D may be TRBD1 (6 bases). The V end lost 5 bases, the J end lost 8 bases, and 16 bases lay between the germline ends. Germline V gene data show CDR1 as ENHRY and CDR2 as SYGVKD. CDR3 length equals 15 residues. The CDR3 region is CAISPTGSSDSPLHF. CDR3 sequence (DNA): TGTGCCATCAGTCCAACAGGGAGCTCCGATTCACCCCTCCACTTT.

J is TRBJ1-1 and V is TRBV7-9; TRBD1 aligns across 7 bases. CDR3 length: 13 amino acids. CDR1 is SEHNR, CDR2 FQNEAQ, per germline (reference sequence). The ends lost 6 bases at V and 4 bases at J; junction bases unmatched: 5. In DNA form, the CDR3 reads TGTGCCAGCAGACAGACAGGGCGCACTGAAGCTTTCTTT. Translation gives CASRQTGRTEAFF.

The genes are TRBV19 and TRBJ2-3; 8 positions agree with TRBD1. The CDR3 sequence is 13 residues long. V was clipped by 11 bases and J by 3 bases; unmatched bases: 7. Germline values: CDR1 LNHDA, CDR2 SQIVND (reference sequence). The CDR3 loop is CAGSRTGTDTQYF. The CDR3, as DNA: TGTGCCGGGAGTCGGACAGGGACAGATACGCAGTATTTT.

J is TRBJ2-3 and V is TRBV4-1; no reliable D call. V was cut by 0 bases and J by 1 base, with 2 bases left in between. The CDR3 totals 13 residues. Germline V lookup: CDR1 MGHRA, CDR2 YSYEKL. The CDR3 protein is CASSQDGTDTQYF. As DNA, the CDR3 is TGCGCCAGCAGCCAAGATGGCACAGATACGCAGTATTTT.

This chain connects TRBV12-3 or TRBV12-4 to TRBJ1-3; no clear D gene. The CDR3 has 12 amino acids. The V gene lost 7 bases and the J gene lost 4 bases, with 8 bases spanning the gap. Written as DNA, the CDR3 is TGTGCCAGCACTATCGCAGGAAACACCATATATTTT. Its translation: CASTIAGNTIYF.

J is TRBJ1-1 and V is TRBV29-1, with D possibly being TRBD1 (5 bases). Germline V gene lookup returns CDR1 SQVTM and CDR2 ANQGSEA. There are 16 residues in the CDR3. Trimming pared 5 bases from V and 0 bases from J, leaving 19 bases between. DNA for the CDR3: TGCAGCGTTAGAAATGTAAGGGGCACGGTGAACACTGAAGCTTTCTTT. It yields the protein CSVRNVRGTVNTEAFF.

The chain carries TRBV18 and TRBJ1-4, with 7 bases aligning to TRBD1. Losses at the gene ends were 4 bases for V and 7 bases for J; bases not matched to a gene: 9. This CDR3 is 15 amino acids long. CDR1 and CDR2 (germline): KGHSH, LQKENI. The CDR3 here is CASSHTGDGGEKLFF. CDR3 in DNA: TGTGCCAGCTCACATACAGGGGACGGTGGTGAAAAACTGTTTTTT.

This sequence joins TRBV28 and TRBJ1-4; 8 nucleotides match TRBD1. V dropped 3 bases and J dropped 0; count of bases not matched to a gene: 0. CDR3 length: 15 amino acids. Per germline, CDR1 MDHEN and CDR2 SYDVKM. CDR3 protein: CASSLTGATNEKLFF. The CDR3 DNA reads TGTGCCAGCAGTTTGACAGGGGCAACTAATGAAAAACTGTTTTTT. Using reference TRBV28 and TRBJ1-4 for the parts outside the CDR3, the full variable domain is DVKVTQSSRYLVKRTGEKVFLECVQDMDHENMFWYRQDPGLGLRLIYFSYDVKMKEKGDIPEGYSVSREKKERFSLILESASTNQTSMYLCASSLTGATNEKLFFGSGTQLSVL.

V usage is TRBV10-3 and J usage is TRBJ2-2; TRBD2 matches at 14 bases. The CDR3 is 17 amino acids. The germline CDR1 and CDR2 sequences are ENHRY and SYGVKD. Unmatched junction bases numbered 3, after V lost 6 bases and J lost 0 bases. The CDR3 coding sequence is TGTGCCATCAGGGGGACTAGCGGGGGATCGAACACCGGGGAGCTGTTTTTT. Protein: CAIRGTSGGSNTGELFF.

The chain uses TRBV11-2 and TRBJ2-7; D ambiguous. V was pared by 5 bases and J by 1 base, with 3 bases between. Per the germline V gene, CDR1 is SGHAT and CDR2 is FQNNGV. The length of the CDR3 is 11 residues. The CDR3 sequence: CASSPSYEQYF. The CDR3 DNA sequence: TGTGCCAGCAGCCCTTCCTACGAGCAGTACTTC.

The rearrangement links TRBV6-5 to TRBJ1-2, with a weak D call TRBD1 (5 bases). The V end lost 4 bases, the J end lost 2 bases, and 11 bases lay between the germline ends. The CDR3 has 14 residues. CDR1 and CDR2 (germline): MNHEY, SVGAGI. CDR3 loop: CASSLRDGNYGYTF. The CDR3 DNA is TGTGCCAGCAGTTTGAGGGACGGGAACTATGGCTACACCTTC.

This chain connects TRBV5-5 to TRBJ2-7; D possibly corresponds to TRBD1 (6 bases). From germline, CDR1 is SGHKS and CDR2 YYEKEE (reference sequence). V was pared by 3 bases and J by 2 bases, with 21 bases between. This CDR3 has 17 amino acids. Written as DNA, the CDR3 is TGTGCCAGCAGCTGGGCCAAGCTGAGGGACACTCCCTACGAGCAGTACTTC. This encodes CASSWAKLRDTPYEQYF.

CDR3 loop: CASSLTGSGNTIYF. The CDR3 DNA reads TGTGCCAGCAGCTTAACGGGTTCTGGAAACACCATATATTTT. This chain uses TRBV7-3 with TRBJ1-3, with D unresolved. Trimming pared 0 bases from V and 1 base from J, leaving 4 bases between. Per the germline V gene, CDR1 is SGHTA and CDR2 is FQGTGA. The CDR3 has 14 residues. Filled out from reference TRBV7-3 and TRBJ1-3, the complete variable domain reads GAGVSQTPSNKVTEKGKYVELRCDPISGHTALYWYRQSLGQGPEFLIYFQGTGAADDSGLPNDRFFAVRPEGSVSTLKIQRTERGDSAVYLCASSLTGSGNTIYFGEGSWLTVV.